The 31 T cell receptor beta chains below come from one sample, sequenced in a study of CD8+CD57+ T cells in acquired aplastic anemia. Using genomic DNA as the template, TCR beta VDJ and CDR3 profiling was carried out. TCRdb used MiXCR to reprocess the reads, holding one entry per CDR3 protein. The top ten hold 3.5% to 4.5% of the sample, which has approximately 380,000 distinct CDR3 sequences, 60% to 80% seen once. The sample taken for sequencing was sorted CD4+, CD8+, or CD8+CD57+ T cells (not recorded which) from PBMCs. Receptor source: a human donor in good health, serving as a control.

In regard to this clonotype: A much larger clone sits a single nucleotide away, making a read error possible. This chain uses TRBV6-5 with TRBJ2-2, with no clear D. The CDR3 has 17 amino acids. CDR1 is MNHEY, CDR2 SVGAGI, per germline. The CDR3 sequence is CASSHSKGVPLAGELFF. The CDR3 nucleotides read TGTGCCAGCAGTCACTCGAAAGGAGTCCCTCTTGCCGGGGAGCTGTTTTTT.

For this clonotype: A read error may account for a junction end that differs from germline. This chain connects TRBV7-2 to TRBJ1-4; 9 nucleotides agree with TRBD1. CDR1 is SGHTA, CDR2 FQGNSA, per germline. The CDR3 sequence is 13 residues long. The CDR3 nucleotides are TGTGCCAGCAGCCCAGAGGGGACAGGGACGGTGTTGTTT. Protein: CASSPEGTGTVLF.

The gene calls are TRBV5-1 and TRBJ1-2; no firm D call. Germline V gene sequence: CDR1 SGHRS, CDR2 YFSETQ. This CDR3 is 15 amino acids long. Trimming stripped 4 bases from V and 4 bases from J, with 17 bases between. The CDR3 reads CASSVGEGQPYGYTF. The CDR3 DNA reads as TGCGCCAGCAGCGTAGGAGAGGGTCAGCCCTATGGCTACACCTTC. The full variable domain, rest sourced from reference TRBV5-1 and TRBJ1-2, is KAGVTQTPRYLIKTRGQQVTLSCSPISGHRSVSWYQQTPGQGLQFLFEYFSETQRNKGNFPGRFSGRQFSNSRSEMNVSTLELGDSALYLCASSVGEGQPYGYTFGSGTRLTVV.

V is TRBV7-2 and J is TRBJ2-2, with D unclear. CDR3 length: 13 residues. Trimming shortened V by 6 bases and J by 4 bases, and 9 bases separated the two germline ends. Per the germline V gene, CDR1 is SGHTA and CDR2 is FQGNSA. The DNA for the CDR3 is TGTGCCAGCAGGCCTGCTATCACCGGGGAGCTGTTTTTT. Translating gives CASRPAITGELFF.

This clonotype was observed a single time. V gene TRBV12-3 or TRBV12-4 combines with J gene TRBJ2-7; no reliable D call. Deletions cut 3 bases from V and 7 bases from J, with 1 base between. The CDR3 sequence is 9 residues long. CDR3 sequence: CASSFEQYF. DNA of the CDR3: TGTGCCAGCAGTTTTGAGCAGTACTTC.

The genes are TRBV20-1 and TRBJ1-1, with D possibly matching TRBD1 (6 bases). The germline V gene has CDR1 DFQATT and CDR2 SNEGSKA (reference sequence). CDR3 length: 13 residues. CDR3 bases: TGCAGCGCAACAGGGTCGAATGGCTACAAAGCTTTCTTT. It codes for CSATGSNGYKAFF.

The chain is built from TRBV5-1 and TRBJ2-7, with D uncertain. Trimming removed 5 bases from V and 3 bases from J, with 18 bases in between. CDR1 and CDR2 (germline): SGHRS, YFSETQ. This CDR3 comprises 15 residues. Here the CDR3 DNA reads TGCGCCAGCAGAGCAGACCAAGAGACCCACTACGAGCAGTACTTC. It yields the protein CASRADQETHYEQYF.

As to this clonotype: Relative to the germline gene, one junction end is altered; a read error may explain this. The chain combines TRBV2 with TRBJ2-5, with TRBD1 matching over 9 bases. The CDR3 has 18 residues. The V gene's germline CDR1 is SNHLY and CDR2 FYNNEI. The CDR3 sequence is CASSEVGRQGDGQETQCF. DNA for the CDR3: TGTGCCAGCAGTGAAGTGGGTAGACAGGGGGACGGCCAAGAGACCCAGTGCTTC.

The chain combines TRBV2 with TRBJ1-5, with a tentative D call TRBD1 (6 bases). In germline, CDR1 is SNHLY, CDR2 FYNNEI. The V end lost 6 bases, the J end lost 14 bases, and 32 bases lay between the germline ends. The CDR3 has 17 amino acids. The CDR3 DNA reads as TGTGCCAGCAGCACAGGGTTGGGCACAGATACGCAGTATCTTGAGCATTTT. This gives the protein CASSTGLGTDTQYLEHF.

As concerns this clonotype: The CDR3 does not close with the conserved phenylalanine or tryptophan, likely indicating a read error. The limits of the CDR3 on the DNA are not certain, so only TCRdb's listed CDR3 is given. The V call is TRBV2, the J call TRBJ2-5; whether TRBD1, the table's D call, matches the DNA was not checked. The length of the CDR3 is 16 amino acids, counting both ends. Germline loops: CDR1 SNHLY, CDR2 FYNNEI. The CDR3 spells CASSETGSYGYTFGSG.

A note on this clonotype: Sequence at one end of the junction differs from germline and may be a read error. The rearrangement uses TRBV7-8 and TRBJ2-7, with D perhaps matching TRBD1 or TRBD2 (5 bases each). The CDR3 has 14 amino acids. Looked up from germline, CDR1 is SGHVS and CDR2 is FQNEAQ. The CDR3 bases are TGTGCCAGCAGCTTAGGCCAGGCCGTGGGGGAGCAATACTTC. Encoded protein: CASSLGQAVGEQYF.

This chain uses TRBV7-8 with TRBJ2-7; TRBD2 might be the D (5 bases). V was trimmed by 5 bases and J by 2 bases, leaving 13 bases between them. Germline assignment: CDR1 SGHVS and CDR2 FQNEAQ. The CDR3 is 14 amino acids. The CDR3 sequence is CASSTDGVTYEQYF. CDR3 nucleotide sequence: TGTGCCAGCAGCACGGACGGGGTTACCTACGAGCAGTACTTC.

This clonotype was picked up many times. The chain joins TRBV20-1 to TRBJ2-5; 9 nucleotides align to TRBD2. The V and J ends lost 0 bases and 4 bases, in that order; junction bases with no gene match: 9. CDR1 is DFQATT and CDR2 is SNEGSKA in the germline V gene (reference sequence). CDR3 length: 16 amino acids. Written as DNA, the CDR3 is TGCAGTGCTAGAGATCCGGCGGGGGGGGATCGAGAGACCCAGTACTTC. It is translated as CSARDPAGGDRETQYF.

A remark on this clonotype: At one end the junction does not follow the germline gene, possibly because of a read error. V usage is TRBV14 and J usage is TRBJ1-2; D uncertain. The CDR3 runs to 14 residues. The germline V gene has CDR1 SGHDN and CDR2 FVKESK. DNA of the CDR3: TGTGCCAGCAGCCTAGATCGGAACACTGAAGCTTTCTCCTTC. Protein sequence: CASSLDRNTEAFSF.

At least ten counts were recorded for this clonotype. The CDR3: CASSPRWGTEAFF. CDR3 sequence (DNA): TGTGCCAGCAGCCCGAGGTGGGGGACTGAAGCTTTCTTT. The chain joins TRBV11-2 to TRBJ1-1; TRBD1 is a possible D gene (5 bases). CDR3 size: 13 residues. The germline CDR1 and CDR2 sequences are SGHAT and FQNNGV. The V gene lost 5 bases and the J gene lost 5 bases, with 12 bases spanning the gap. Combining the CDR3 with reference TRBV11-2 and TRBJ1-1 gives the whole variable domain EAGVAQSPRYKIIEKRQSVAFWCNPISGHATLYWYQQILGQGPKLLIQFQNNGVVDDSQLPKDRFSAERLKGVDSTLKIQPAKLEDSAVYLCASSPRWGTEAFFGQGTRLTVV.

Comments on this clonotype: Here the CDR3 omits its conserved ending phenylalanine or tryptophan, so a read error is the likely source. Because the CDR3's place on the DNA is in doubt, the DNA is left out and the CDR3 is given as listed by TCRdb. The chain has TRBV7-8 and TRBJ1-2; the table's D call of TRBD1 was not tested on the DNA. The CDR3 region is 13 residues in length, termini included. The germline CDR1 and CDR2 sequences are SGHVS and FQNEAQ. The CDR3 here is CASSPGAGAGHPS.

The chain carries TRBV12-3 or TRBV12-4 and TRBJ2-7, with D possibly matching TRBD1 (6 bases). The CDR3 loop spans 14 amino acids. Trimming took off 8 bases at V and 4 bases at J, with 18 bases between the two ends. CDR3 loop: CASGGQSTAYEQYF. CDR3 coding DNA: TGTGCCAGCGGCGGACAGTCTACCGCATACGAGCAGTACTTC.

CDR3 region: CSARTLGGLNSYEQYF. The CDR3 DNA is TGCAGTGCTAGAACTCTCGGGGGTTTGAATAGTTACGAGCAGTACTTC. The rearrangement uses TRBV20-1 and TRBJ2-7, with a weak D call TRBD2 (6 bases). The ends were cut back, 2 bases at V and 4 bases at J, with 21 bases in the middle. The CDR3 runs to 16 residues. CDR1 DFQATT and CDR2 SNEGSKA come from the germline V gene (reference sequence).

The rearrangement joins TRBV11-1 to TRBJ1-1; maybe TRBD1 (5 bases). The CDR3 totals 14 residues. Germline V CDR1 and CDR2: SGHAT, FQDESV (reference sequence). The V end lost 5 bases, the J end lost 4 bases, and 14 bases lay between the germline ends. In DNA, the CDR3 is TGTGCCAGCAGCGGGCAACAGGTCGGCACTGAAGCTTTCTTT. Translation: CASSGQQVGTEAFF.

The V call is TRBV7-3, the J call TRBJ2-3, with a weak D call TRBD2 (6 bases). CDR1 is SGHTA, CDR2 FQGTGA, per germline. Trimming cost V 4 bases and J 6 bases, with 14 bases left between them. CDR3 length: 14 residues. The CDR3 coding sequence is TGTGCCAGCAGCTCATCGGCGGGGCTGGATACGCAGTATTTT. Translating gives CASSSSAGLDTQYF.

V and J are TRBV12-3 or TRBV12-4 and TRBJ2-7; TRBD1 agrees at 9 bases. The V segment lost 8 bases and the J segment 3 bases; nucleotides outside the gene matches: 11. CDR3 size: 15 residues. CDR3 in amino acids: CASRTPGQGVYEQYF. As DNA, the CDR3 is TGTGCCAGCCGGACACCGGGACAGGGCGTCTACGAGCAGTACTTC.

In the case of this clonotype: The conserved phenylalanine or tryptophan is not found at the CDR3 terminus, so this likely reflects a read error. V is TRBV7-9 and J is TRBJ1-2; no reliable D call. CDR1 is SEHNR and CDR2 is FQNEAQ in the germline V gene (reference sequence). This CDR3 is built from 12 residues. Trimming removed 4 bases at V and 11 bases at J, with 14 bases between. CDR3 sequence (DNA): TGTGCCAGCAGCTCCGGGCCTCGTGGATACACCATA. Translating it yields CASSSGPRGYTI.

The gene calls are TRBV10-3 and TRBJ2-7, with TRBD2 matching 8 bases. Germline V gene data show CDR1 as ENHRY and CDR2 as SYGVKD. V dropped 6 bases and J dropped 0; count of bases not matched to a gene: 7. CDR3 length: 15 residues. The CDR3 DNA is TGTGCCATCAGGAAACTAGCGGAAAGCTCCTACGAGCAGTACTTC. Its protein product is CAIRKLAESSYEQYF.

This clonotype was seen a few times. The chain uses TRBV11-1 and TRBJ1-5; D remains ambiguous. The V gene lost 4 bases and the J gene lost 0 bases, with 7 bases spanning the gap. The CDR3 is made up of 14 amino acids. In germline, CDR1 is SGHAT, CDR2 FQDESV (reference sequence). The CDR3 DNA reads TGTGCCAGCAGCTCTAACAGTAGCAATCAGCCCCAGCATTTT. As protein: CASSSNSSNQPQHF.

This chain links TRBV2 with TRBJ1-2; possibly TRBD1 for D (5 bases). The length of the CDR3 is 15 residues. CDR1 and CDR2 from the germline V gene are SNHLY and FYNNEI. Trimming stripped 5 bases from V and 4 bases from J, with 17 bases between. The CDR3 coding sequence is TGTGCCAGCAGTAATGGGAGGGGAGGGAGCTATGGCTACACCTTC. Translating gives CASSNGRGGSYGYTF.

For this clonotype: One junction end disagrees with the germline gene, perhaps due to a read error. V gene TRBV29-1 combines with J gene TRBJ1-2; tentative D call: TRBD1 (5 bases). Germline V CDR1 and CDR2: SQVTM, ANQGSEA. CDR3 length: 14 residues. In nucleotides, the CDR3 is TGCAGTGTTAACACTAGCGGGGCTTACTATGAGCAGATCTTC. This sequence encodes CSVNTSGAYYEQIF. The variable domain in full, with the rest retrieved from reference TRBV29-1 and TRBJ1-2, is SAVISQKPSRDICQRGTSLTIQCQVDSQVTMMFWYRQQPGQSLTLIATANQGSEATYESGFVIDKFPISRPNLTFSTLTVSNMSPEDSSIYLCSVNTSGAYYEQIFGSGTRLTVV.

Only one count was recorded for this clonotype. V usage is TRBV9 and J usage is TRBJ1-1; TRBD1 might be the D (5 bases). Looked up from germline, CDR1 is SGDLS and CDR2 is YYNGEE. The CDR3 is made up of 13 amino acids. V lost 4 bases and J 11 bases, leaving 18 bases between the germline ends. CDR3 amino acids: CASSFEGVGEAFF. CDR3 bases: TGTGCCAGCAGCTTCGAAGGGGTAGGTGAGGCTTTCTTT. The whole variable domain, remainder taken from reference TRBV9 and TRBJ1-1, is DSGVTQTPKHLITATGQRVTLRCSPRSGDLSVYWYQQSLDQGLQFLIQYYNGEERAKGNILERFSAQQFPDLHSELNLSSLELGDSALYFCASSFEGVGEAFFGQGTRLTVV.

This clonotype showed up many times. The chain recombines TRBV27 with TRBJ2-1, with 7 bases matching TRBD1. This CDR3 has 15 amino acids. Trimming cost V 0 bases and J 10 bases; bases outside gene matches: 9. From germline, CDR1 is MNHEY and CDR2 SMNVEV (reference sequence). In DNA, the CDR3 is TGTGCCAGCAGTTTATCGGGACAGCCCTCGGGGGAGCAGTTCTTC. As protein: CASSLSGQPSGEQFF.

The J gene is TRBJ2-7, the V gene TRBV7-2; D remains ambiguous. V gave up 2 bases and J gave up 10 bases, with 21 bases separating them. CDR3 length: 15 amino acids. Germline CDR1 is SGHTA and CDR2 is FQGNSA. The CDR3: CASSLIYKNDQPQYF. The CDR3 coding sequence is TGTGCCAGCAGCTTAATTTACAAGAATGATCAGCCCCAGTACTTC. Full variable domain (rest looked up from reference TRBV7-2 and TRBJ2-7): GAGVSQSPSNKVTEKGKDVELRCDPISGHTALYWYRQSLGQGLEFLIYFQGNSAPDKSGLPSDRFSAERTGGSVSTLTIQRTQQEDSAVYLCASSLIYKNDQPQYFGPGTRLTVT.

The CDR3 loop is CASRKQGASGKYF. DNA of the CDR3: TGTGCCAGCAGGAAGCAGGGGGCTTCCGGGAAGTACTTC. The chain uses TRBV9 and TRBJ2-7; 8 bases are a match to TRBD1. Germline-derived CDR1 and CDR2 are SGDLS and YYNGEE. The V and J ends lost 5 bases and 11 bases, in that order; junction bases with no gene match: 12. This CDR3 has 13 amino acids.

This clonotype was observed once. The CDR3: CASSLGLHTDTQYF. The CDR3 coding sequence is TGTGCCAGCAGTTTGGGGCTCCACACAGATACGCAGTATTTT. The chain combines TRBV12-3 or TRBV12-4 with TRBJ2-3, with D possibly being TRBD1 (5 bases). V dropped 3 bases and J dropped 2 bases, with 9 bases sitting between them. The CDR3 is made up of 14 amino acids.